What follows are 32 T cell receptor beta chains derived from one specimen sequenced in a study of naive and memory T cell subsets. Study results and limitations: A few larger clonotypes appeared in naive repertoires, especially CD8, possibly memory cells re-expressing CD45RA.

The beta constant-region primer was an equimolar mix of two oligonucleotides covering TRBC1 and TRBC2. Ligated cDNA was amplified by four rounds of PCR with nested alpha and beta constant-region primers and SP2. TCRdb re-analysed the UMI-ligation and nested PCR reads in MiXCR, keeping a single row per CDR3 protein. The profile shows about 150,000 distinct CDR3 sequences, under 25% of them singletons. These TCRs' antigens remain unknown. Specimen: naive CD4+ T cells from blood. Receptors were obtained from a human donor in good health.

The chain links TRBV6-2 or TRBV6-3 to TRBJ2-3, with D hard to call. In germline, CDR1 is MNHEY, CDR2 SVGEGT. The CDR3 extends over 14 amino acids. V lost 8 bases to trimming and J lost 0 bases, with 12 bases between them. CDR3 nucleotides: TGTGCCAGCGAGACCGTGGCTAGCACAGATACGCAGTATTTT. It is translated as CASETVASTDTQYF.

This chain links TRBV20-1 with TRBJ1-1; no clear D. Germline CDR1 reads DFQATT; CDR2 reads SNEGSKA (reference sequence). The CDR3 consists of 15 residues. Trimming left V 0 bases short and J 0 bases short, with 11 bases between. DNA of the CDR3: TGCAGTGCTAGAGATCTGGCCGTCGTGAACACTGAAGCTTTCTTT. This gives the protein CSARDLAVVNTEAFF.

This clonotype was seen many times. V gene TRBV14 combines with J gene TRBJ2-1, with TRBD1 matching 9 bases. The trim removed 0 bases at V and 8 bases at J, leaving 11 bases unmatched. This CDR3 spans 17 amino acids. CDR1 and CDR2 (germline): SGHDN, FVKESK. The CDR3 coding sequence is TGTGCCAGCAGCCAAGATGTAGTAACAGGGGGCAGTGATGAGCAGTTCTTC. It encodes CASSQDVVTGGSDEQFF.

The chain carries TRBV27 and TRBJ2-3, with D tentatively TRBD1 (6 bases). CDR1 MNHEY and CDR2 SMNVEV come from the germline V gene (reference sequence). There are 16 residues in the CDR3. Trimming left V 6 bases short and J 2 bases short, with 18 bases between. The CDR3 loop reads CASRHRDITSTDTQYF. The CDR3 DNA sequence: TGTGCCAGCAGGCATAGGGACATTACCTCCACAGATACGCAGTATTTT.

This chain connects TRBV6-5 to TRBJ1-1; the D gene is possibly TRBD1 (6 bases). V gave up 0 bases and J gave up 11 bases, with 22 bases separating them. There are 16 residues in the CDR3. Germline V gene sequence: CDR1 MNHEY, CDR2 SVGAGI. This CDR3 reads CASSYSIGGGAQSAFF. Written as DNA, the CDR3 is TGTGCCAGCAGTTACTCGATTGGGGGGGGGGCCCAGTCGGCTTTCTTT.

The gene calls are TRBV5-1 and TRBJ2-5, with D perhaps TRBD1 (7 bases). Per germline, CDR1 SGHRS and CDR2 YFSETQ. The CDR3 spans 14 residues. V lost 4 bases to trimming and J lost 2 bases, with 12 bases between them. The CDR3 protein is CASSPAGQQETQYF. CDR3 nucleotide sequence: TGCGCCAGCAGCCCGGCGGGACAGCAAGAGACCCAGTACTTC.

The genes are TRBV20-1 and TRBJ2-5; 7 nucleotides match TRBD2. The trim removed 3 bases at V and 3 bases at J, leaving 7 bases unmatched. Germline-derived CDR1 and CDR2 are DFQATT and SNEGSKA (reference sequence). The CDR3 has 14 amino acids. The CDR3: CSASKLATKETQYF. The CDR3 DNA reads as TGCAGTGCTAGTAAACTAGCGACGAAAGAGACCCAGTACTTC.

CDR3 nucleotide sequence: TGTGCCAGCAGCTTAGCTCCGGGTCTGGAGACCCAGTACTTC. Encoded protein: CASSLAPGLETQYF. The V call is TRBV7-8, the J call TRBJ2-5; D gene uncertain. Germline loops: CDR1 SGHVS, CDR2 FQNEAQ. This CDR3 contains 14 residues. V lost 0 bases to trimming and J lost 5 bases, with 10 bases between them.

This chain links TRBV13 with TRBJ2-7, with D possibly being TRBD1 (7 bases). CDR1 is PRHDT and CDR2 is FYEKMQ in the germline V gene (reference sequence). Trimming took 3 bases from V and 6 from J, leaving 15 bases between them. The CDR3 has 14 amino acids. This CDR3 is CASSFAGRGVEQYF. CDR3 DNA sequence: TGTGCCAGCAGCTTTGCTGGCAGGGGGGTCGAGCAGTACTTC.

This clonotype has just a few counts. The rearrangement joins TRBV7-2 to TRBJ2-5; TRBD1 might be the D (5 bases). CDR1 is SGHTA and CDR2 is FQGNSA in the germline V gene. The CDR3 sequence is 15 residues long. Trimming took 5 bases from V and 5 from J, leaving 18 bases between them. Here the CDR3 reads CASSPFPQSGETQYF. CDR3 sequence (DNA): TGTGCCAGCAGCCCCTTCCCCCAGTCAGGGGAGACCCAGTACTTC.

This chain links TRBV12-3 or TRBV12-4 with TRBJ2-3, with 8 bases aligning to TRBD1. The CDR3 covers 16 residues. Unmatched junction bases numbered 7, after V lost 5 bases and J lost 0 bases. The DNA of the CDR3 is TGTGCCAGCAGTCCCCGGAGGACAGGGAGCACAGATACGCAGTATTTT. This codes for CASSPRRTGSTDTQYF.

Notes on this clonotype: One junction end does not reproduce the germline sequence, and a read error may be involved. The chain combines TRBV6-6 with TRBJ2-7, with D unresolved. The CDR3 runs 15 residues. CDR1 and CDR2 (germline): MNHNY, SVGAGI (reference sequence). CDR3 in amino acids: CASSYSIGDPYELYF. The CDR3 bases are TGTGCCAGCAGTTACTCCATCGGTGATCCCTACGAGCTGTACTTC.

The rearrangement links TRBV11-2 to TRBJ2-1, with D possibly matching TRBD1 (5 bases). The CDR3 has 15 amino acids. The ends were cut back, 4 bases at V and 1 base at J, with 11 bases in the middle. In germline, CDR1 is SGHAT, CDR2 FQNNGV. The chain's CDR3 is CASSSDTLSYNEQFF. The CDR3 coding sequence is TGTGCCAGCAGCTCGGACACATTATCCTACAATGAGCAGTTCTTC.

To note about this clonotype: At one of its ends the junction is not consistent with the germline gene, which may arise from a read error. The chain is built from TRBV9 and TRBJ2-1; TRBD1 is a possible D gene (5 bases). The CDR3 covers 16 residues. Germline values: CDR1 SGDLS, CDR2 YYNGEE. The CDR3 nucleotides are TGTTCCAGCAGCGTAGATTTCAGGGTGCCGTGGAATGAGCAGTTCTTC. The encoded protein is CSSSVDFRVPWNEQFF.

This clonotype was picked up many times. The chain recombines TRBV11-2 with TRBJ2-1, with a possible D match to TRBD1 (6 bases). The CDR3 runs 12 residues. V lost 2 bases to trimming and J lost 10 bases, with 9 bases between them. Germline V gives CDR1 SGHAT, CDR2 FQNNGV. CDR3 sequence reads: CASSLSTGEQFF. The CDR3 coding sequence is TGTGCCAGCAGCTTAAGTACAGGGGAGCAGTTCTTC.

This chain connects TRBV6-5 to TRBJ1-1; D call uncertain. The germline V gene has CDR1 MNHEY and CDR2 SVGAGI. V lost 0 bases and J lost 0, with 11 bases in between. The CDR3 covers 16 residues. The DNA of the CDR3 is TGTGCCAGCAGTTACTCGTTTAATTCCGTGAACACTGAAGCTTTCTTT. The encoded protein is CASSYSFNSVNTEAFF.

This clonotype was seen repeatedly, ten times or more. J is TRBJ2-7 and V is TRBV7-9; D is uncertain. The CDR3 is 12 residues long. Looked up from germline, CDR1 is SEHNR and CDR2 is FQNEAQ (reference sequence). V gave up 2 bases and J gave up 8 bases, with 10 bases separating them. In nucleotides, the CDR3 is TGTGCCAGCAGCTTATCGTCAACTAAGCAGTACTTC. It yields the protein CASSLSSTKQYF.

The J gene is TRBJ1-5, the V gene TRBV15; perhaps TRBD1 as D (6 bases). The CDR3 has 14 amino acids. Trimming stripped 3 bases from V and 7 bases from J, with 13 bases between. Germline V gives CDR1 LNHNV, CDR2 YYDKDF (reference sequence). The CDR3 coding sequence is TGTGCCACCAGCAGTTCGGGGGGCGACCAGCCCCAGCATTTT. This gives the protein CATSSSGGDQPQHF.

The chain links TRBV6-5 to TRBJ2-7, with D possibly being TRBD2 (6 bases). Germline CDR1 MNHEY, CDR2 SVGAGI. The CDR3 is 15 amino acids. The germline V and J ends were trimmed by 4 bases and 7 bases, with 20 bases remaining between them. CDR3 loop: CASSSEGARRGEQYF. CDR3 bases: TGTGCCAGCAGTTCGGAGGGCGCCCGGCGGGGAGAGCAGTACTTC.

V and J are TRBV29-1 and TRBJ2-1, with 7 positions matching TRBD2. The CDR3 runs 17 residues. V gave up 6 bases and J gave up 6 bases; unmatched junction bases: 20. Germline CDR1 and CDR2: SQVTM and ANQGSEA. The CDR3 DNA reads TGCAGCGTGACCCGCCCGCTTGGGGGAGGGCAGAGCAATGAGCAGTTCTTC. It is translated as CSVTRPLGGGQSNEQFF.

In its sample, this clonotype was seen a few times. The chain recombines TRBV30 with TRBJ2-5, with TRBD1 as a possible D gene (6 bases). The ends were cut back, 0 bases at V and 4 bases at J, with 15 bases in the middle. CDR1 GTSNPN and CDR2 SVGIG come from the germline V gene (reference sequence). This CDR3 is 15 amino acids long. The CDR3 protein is CAWSVGQGQGETQYF. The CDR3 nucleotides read TGTGCCTGGAGTGTAGGTCAGGGGCAGGGAGAGACCCAGTACTTC.

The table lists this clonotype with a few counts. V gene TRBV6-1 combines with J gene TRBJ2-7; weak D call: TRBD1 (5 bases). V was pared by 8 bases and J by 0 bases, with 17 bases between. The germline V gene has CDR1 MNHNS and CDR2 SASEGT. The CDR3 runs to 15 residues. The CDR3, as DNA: TGTGCCAGCCTCCGAGGTCGTACAGGCTCCTACGAGCAGTACTTC. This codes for CASLRGRTGSYEQYF.

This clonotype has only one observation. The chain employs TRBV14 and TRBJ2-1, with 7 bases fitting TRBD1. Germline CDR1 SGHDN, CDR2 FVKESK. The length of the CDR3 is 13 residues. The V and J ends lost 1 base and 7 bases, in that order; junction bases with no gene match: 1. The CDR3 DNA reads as TGTGCCAGCAGCCAAGTCAGGGGGAATGAGCAGTTCTTC. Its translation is CASSQVRGNEQFF.

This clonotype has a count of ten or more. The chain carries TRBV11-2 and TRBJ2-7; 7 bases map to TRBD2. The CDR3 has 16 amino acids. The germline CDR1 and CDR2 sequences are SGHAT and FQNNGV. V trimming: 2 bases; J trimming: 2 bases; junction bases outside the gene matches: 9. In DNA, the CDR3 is TGTGCCAGCAGCTTATTGAGGGCTAGCGGAGCCTACGAGCAGTACTTC. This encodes CASSLLRASGAYEQYF.

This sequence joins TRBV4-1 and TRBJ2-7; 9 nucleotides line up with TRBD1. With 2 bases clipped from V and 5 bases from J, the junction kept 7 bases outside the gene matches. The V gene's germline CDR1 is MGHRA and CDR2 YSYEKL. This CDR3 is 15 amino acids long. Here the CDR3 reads CASSQTGQGLHEQYF. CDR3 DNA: TGCGCCAGCAGCCAAACTGGACAGGGGCTGCACGAGCAGTACTTC.

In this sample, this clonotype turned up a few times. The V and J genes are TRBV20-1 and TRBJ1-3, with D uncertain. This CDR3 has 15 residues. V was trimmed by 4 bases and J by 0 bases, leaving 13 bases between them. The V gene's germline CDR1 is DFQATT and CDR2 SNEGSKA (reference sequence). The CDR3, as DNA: TGCAGTGCTACCCGCCCCCCCCCCTCTGGAAACACCATATATTTT. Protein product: CSATRPPPSGNTIYF.

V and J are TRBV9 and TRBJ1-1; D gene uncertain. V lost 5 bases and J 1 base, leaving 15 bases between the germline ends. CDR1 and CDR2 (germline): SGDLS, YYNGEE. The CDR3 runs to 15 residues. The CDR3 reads CASRNLGLSNTEAFF. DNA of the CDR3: TGTGCCAGCAGGAATCTAGGACTATCGAACACTGAAGCTTTCTTT.

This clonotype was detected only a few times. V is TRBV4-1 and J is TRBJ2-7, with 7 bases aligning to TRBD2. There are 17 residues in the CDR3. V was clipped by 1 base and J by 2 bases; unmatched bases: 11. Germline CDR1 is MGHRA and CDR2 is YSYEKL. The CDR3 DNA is TGCGCCAGCAGCCAAGGCTTTGGGTCTCTAGCGGCCTACGAGCAGTACTTC. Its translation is CASSQGFGSLAAYEQYF.

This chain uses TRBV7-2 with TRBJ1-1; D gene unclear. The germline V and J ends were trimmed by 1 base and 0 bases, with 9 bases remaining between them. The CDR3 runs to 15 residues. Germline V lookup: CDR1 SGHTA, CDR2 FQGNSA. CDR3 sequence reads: CASSLERGMNTEAFF. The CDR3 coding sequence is TGTGCCAGCAGCTTAGAACGGGGAATGAACACTGAAGCTTTCTTT.

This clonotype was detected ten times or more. The CDR3 DNA is TGTGCCAGCTCACCCCGACAGACCCTTGAAGCTTTCTTT. This sequence encodes CASSPRQTLEAFF. The rearrangement links TRBV18 to TRBJ1-1; a possible D gene is TRBD1 (5 bases). Germline CDR1 KGHSH, CDR2 LQKENI. This CDR3 is 13 amino acids long. Trimming shortened V by 3 bases and J by 7 bases, and 12 bases separated the two germline ends. Variable domain in full (rest from reference TRBV18 and TRBJ1-1): NAGVMQNPRHLVRRRGQEARLRCSPMKGHSHVYWYRQLPEEGLKFMVYLQKENIIDESGMPKERFSAEFPKEGPSILRIQQVVRGDSAAYFCASSPRQTLEAFFGQGTRLTVV.

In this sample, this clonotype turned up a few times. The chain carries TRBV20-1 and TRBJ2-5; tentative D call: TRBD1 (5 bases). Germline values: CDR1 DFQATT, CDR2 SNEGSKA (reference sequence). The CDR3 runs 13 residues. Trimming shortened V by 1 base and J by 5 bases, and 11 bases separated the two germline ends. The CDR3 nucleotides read TGCAGTGCTAGAGGATCAGGGCAGGAGACCCAGTACTTC. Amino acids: CSARGSGQETQYF.

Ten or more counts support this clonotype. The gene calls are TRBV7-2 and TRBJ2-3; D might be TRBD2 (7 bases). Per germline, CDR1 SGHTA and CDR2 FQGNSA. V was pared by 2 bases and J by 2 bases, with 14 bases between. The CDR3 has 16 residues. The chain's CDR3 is CASSLQGTTYTDTQYF. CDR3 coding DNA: TGTGCCAGCAGCTTACAGGGGACTACCTACACAGATACGCAGTATTTT. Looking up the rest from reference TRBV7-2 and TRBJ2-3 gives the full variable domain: GAGVSQSPSNKVTEKGKDVELRCDPISGHTALYWYRQSLGQGLEFLIYFQGNSAPDKSGLPSDRFSAERTGGSVSTLTIQRTQQEDSAVYLCASSLQGTTYTDTQYFGPGTRLTVL.